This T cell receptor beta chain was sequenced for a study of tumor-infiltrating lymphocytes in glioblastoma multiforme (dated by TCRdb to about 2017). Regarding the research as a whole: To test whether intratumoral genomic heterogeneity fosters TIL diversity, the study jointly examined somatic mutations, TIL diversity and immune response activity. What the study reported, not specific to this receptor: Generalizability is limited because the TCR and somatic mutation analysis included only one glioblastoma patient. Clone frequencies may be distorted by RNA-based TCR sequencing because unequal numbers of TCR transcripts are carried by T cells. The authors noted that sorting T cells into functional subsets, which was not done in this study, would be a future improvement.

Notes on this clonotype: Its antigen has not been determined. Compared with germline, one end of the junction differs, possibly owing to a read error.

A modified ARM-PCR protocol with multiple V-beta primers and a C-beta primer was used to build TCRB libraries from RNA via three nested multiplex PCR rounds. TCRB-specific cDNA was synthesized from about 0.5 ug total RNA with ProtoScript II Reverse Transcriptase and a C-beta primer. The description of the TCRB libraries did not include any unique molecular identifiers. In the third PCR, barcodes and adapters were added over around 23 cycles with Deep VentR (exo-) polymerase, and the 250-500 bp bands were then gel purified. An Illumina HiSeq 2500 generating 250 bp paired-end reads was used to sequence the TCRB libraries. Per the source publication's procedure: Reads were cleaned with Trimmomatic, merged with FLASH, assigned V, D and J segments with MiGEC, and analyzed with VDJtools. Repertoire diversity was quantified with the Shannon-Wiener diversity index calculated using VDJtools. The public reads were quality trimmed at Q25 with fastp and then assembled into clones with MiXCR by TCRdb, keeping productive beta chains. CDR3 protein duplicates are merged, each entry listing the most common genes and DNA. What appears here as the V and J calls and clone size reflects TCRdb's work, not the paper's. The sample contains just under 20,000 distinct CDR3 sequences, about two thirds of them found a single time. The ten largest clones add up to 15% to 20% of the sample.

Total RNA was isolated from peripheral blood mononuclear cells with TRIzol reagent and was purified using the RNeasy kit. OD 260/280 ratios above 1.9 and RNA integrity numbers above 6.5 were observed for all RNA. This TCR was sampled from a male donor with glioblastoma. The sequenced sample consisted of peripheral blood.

The CDR3 loop reads CSVERAGHYNGQFF. The DNA is TGCAGCGTTGAGAGAGCGGGACACTACAATGGGCAGTTCTTC. The rearrangement joined TRBV29-1 to TRBJ2-1, with a weak D call of TRBD2 (7 bases match). The cysteine opens and the phenylalanine closes a CDR3 of 14 amino acids. Solely the CDR3 DNA is kept, with 42 bases framed from the first base. The germline V gene supplies CDR1 SQVTM and CDR2 ANQGSEA.